What follows is one T cell receptor (beta chain) and its context. Its antigen is undetermined. Treatment noted: 15 to 20 received Ad26.COV2.S at low or high dose, single or two shots; about 5 received placebo; per-sample allocation not given. Sample collection was performed on day 63 after the first vaccine or placebo injection. Sequencing was performed with immunoSEQ multiplex PCR; in TCRdb, only in-frame clones are kept and a portion is missing. The data hold roughly 350,000 clones, with roughly 87% observed a single time. The germline gives CDR1 SGHVS, CDR2 FNYEAQ. Trimming at V came to 2 bases and at J to 0 bases, leaving 4 bases not matched to a gene. The CDR3 has 16 amino acids. The record originates from a study of Ad26.COV2.S vaccination and SARS-CoV-2 variants. Across the whole study: Into the muscle, Ad26.COV2.S was dosed once or twice, 56 days apart.

Study conclusions and caveats: Possible underestimation of total T cell responses by the TCR breadth and depth analyses was noted.

The source material was peripheral blood, sampled in a trial of Ad26.COV2.S vaccine versus placebo. The TCR originated in a person between 18 and 65 years old who received the Ad26.COV2.S COVID-19 vaccine or a placebo. V is TRBV7-6 and J is TRBJ2-1; 7 nucleotides line up with TRBD1. CDR3 nucleotides: TGTGCCAGCAGCTTAACTGACAGGGTCTCCTACAATGAGCAGTTCTTC. Translating gives CASSLTDRVSYNEQFF.